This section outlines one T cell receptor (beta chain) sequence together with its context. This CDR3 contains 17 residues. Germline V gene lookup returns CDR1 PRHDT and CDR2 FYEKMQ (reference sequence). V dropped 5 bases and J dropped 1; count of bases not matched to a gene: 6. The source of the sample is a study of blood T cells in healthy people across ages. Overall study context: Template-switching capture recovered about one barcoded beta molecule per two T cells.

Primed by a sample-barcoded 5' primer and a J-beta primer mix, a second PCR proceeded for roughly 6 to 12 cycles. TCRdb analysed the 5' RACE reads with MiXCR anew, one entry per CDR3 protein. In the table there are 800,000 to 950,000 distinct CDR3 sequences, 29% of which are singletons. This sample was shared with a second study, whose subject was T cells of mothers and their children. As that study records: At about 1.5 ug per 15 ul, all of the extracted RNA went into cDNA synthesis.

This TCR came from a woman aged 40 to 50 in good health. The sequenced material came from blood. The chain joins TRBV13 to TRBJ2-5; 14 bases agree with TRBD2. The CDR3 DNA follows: TGTGCCAGCAGCGAGGGACTAGCGGGGGAAACCCAAGAGACCCAGTACTTC. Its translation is CASSEGLAGETQETQYF.